This T cell receptor (beta chain) was observed in a study of CD8 T cells in ankylosing spondylitis. MiXCR was run by TCRdb on the 5' RACE reads, yielding one entry per CDR3 protein. The data contain roughly 130,000 distinct CDR3 sequences, 6% to 8.5% of them singletons. This CDR3 spans 14 amino acids. Unmatched junction bases numbered 6, after V lost 2 bases and J lost 8 bases. CDR1 DFQATT and CDR2 SNEGSKA come from the germline V gene (reference sequence). V gene TRBV20-1 combines with J gene TRBJ1-4; 9 nucleotides line up with TRBD1. The specimen sequenced was blood, either unsorted or a sorted T cell fraction (not recorded which). The receptor comes from a male donor with ankylosing spondylitis or in good health (not recorded which). Written as DNA, the CDR3 is TGCAGTGCTAGACCCCGGACAGGGGTGGAAAAACTGTTTTTT. Translation: CSARPRTGVEKLFF.